What follows are 17 T cell receptor beta chains derived from one specimen sequenced in a study of monozygotic twins with inflammatory bowel disease. TCRdb reprocessed the 5' RACE reads, with one entry per CDR3 protein and no DNA. The sample includes some 450,000 distinct CDR3 sequences. Material: blood. Receptors were obtained from a human donor with ulcerative colitis or Crohn's disease, or a healthy co-twin of an affected twin (not recorded which).

The chain links TRBV12-3 or TRBV12-4 to TRBJ1-2. The CDR3 length is 14 residues. CDR3 sequence: CASSAGGASLGYTF.

This chain links TRBV4-1 with TRBJ2-3. CDR1 is MGHRA, CDR2 YSYEKL, per germline. The CDR3 length is 15 residues. The CDR3 loop is CASSQVYGIADTQYF.

This rearrangement joins TRBV5-5 to TRBJ2-2; as DNA is missing, the TRBD1 call by TCRdb cannot be tested. The CDR3 consists of 15 residues. Germline values: CDR1 SGHKS, CDR2 YYEKEE (reference sequence). The CDR3: CASSLAGQDTGELFF.

The J gene is TRBJ2-1, the V gene TRBV7-3; absent DNA, TCRdb's TRBD1 call cannot be checked. Per germline, CDR1 SGHTA and CDR2 FQGTGA. CDR3 length: 14 amino acids. This CDR3 is CASSLGGGGYEQFF.

The gene calls are TRBV28 and TRBJ2-4; lacking DNA, the TRBD1 call made by TCRdb goes unchecked. Germline V lookup: CDR1 MDHEN, CDR2 SYDVKM. CDR3 length: 15 amino acids. The CDR3 sequence is CAIGSGTGGKNIQYF.

This chain links TRBV7-6 with TRBJ2-1. Germline V lookup: CDR1 SGHVS, CDR2 FNYEAQ. The CDR3 loop spans 15 amino acids. Here the CDR3 reads CASSLVSDSYNEQFF.

The chain uses TRBV6-1 and TRBJ1-5; TCRdb designates TRBD1, a call that cannot be tested without DNA. Germline V CDR1 and CDR2: MNHNS, SASEGT. CDR3 length: 16 amino acids. CDR3 in amino acids: CASSPRTGRSNQPQHF.

V and J are TRBV7-8 and TRBJ2-6. The CDR3 totals 16 residues. The V gene's germline CDR1 is SGHVS and CDR2 FQNEAQ. The CDR3 here is CASSLSAPSGANVLTF.

J is TRBJ2-1 and V is TRBV12-3 or TRBV12-4; TCRdb outputs TRBD2, but without DNA this stays unchecked. This CDR3 contains 16 residues. CDR3 amino acids: CASSPFGGKRGNEQFF.

The rearrangement uses TRBV6-4 and TRBJ2-3; with no DNA, the TCRdb D assignment of TRBD2 cannot be verified. Germline V gives CDR1 MRHNA, CDR2 SNTAGT. The CDR3 extends over 13 amino acids. Here the CDR3 reads CARGDFSTDTQYF.

The chain uses TRBV7-9 and TRBJ2-1. This CDR3 has 14 amino acids. Germline V gene data show CDR1 as SEHNR and CDR2 as FQNEAQ (reference sequence). CDR3 in amino acids: CASSLVIDGNEQFF. Together with reference TRBV7-9 and TRBJ2-1, the CDR3 gives the full variable domain: DTGVSQNPRHKITKRGQNVTFRCDPISEHNRLYWYRQTLGQGPEFLTYFQNEAQLEKSRLLSDRFSAERPKGSFSTLEIQRTEQGDSAMYLCASSLVIDGNEQFFGPGTRLTVL.

This CDR3 reads CASSSSSSSNPYEQYF. The gene calls are TRBV7-9 and TRBJ2-7; TCRdb lists TRBD2, though no DNA is available to test this call. The CDR3 runs to 16 residues. The V gene's germline CDR1 is SEHNR and CDR2 FQNEAQ (reference sequence). Full variable domain (remainder filled in from reference TRBV7-9 and TRBJ2-7): DTGVSQNPRHKITKRGQNVTFRCDPISEHNRLYWYRQTLGQGPEFLTYFQNEAQLEKSRLLSDRFSAERPKGSFSTLEIQRTEQGDSAMYLCASSSSSSSNPYEQYFGPGTRLTVT.

This chain links TRBV19 with TRBJ2-4; TCRdb names TRBD1, which stays unverified in the absence of DNA. The CDR3 has 17 residues. Germline V lookup: CDR1 LNHDA, CDR2 SQIVND (reference sequence). The CDR3 loop reads CASSRPLQGAAKNIQYF.

The CDR3 loop is CASSQVRSSYNEQFF. The chain combines TRBV14 with TRBJ2-1. CDR3 length: 15 residues. The V gene's germline CDR1 is SGHDN and CDR2 FVKESK.

This CDR3 reads CASSPDSLREGYTF. The chain links TRBV5-1 to TRBJ1-2; lacking DNA, the TRBD1 call made by TCRdb goes unchecked. Germline CDR1 is SGHRS and CDR2 is YFSETQ. This CDR3 comprises 14 residues.

This rearrangement joins TRBV10-3 to TRBJ1-4; the D call from TCRdb, TRBD1, cannot be confirmed without DNA. The CDR3 is made up of 14 amino acids. From germline, CDR1 is ENHRY and CDR2 SYGVKD. The CDR3 here is CAISPQGSNEKLFF.

This chain joins TRBV7-2 and TRBJ2-1; TCRdb lists TRBD2, though no DNA is available to test this call. This CDR3 is 16 amino acids long. From germline, CDR1 is SGHTA and CDR2 FQGNSA. The CDR3 loop is CASSSLAGDGYNEQFF.